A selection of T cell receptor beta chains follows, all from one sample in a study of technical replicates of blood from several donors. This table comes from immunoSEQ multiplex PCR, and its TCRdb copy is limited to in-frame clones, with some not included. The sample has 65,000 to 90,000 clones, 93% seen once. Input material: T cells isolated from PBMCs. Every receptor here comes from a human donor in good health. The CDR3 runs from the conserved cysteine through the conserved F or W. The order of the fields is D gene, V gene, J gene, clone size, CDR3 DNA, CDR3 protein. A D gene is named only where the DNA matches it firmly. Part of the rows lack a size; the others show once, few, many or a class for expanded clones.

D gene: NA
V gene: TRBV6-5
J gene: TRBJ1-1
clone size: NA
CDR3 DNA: TGTGCCAGCAGTTACTCTATTGGGGGGGCGAACACTGAAGCTTTCTTT
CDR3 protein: CASSYSIGGANTEAFF

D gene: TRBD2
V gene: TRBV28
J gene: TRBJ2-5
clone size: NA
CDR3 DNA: TGTGCCAGCAGACCCGCCCAGACTAGCCGACGAGAGACCCAGTACTTC
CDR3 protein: CASRPAQTSRRETQYF

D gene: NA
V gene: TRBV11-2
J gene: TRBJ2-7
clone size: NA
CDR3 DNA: TGTGCCAGCTCGGGACAAATCTACGAGCAGTACTTC
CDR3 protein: CASSGQIYEQYF

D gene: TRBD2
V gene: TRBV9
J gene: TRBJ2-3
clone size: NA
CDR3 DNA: TGTGCCAGCAGCGTAGACGTTGCTAGCGGGTCCTCGGATACGCAGTATTTT
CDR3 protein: CASSVDVASGSSDTQYF

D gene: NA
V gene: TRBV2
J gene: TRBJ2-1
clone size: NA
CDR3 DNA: TGTGCCAGCCTCGGGGACTCTGTCACTGAGCAGTTCTTC
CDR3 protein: CASLGDSVTEQFF

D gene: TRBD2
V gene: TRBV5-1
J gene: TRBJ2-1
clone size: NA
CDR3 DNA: TGCGCCAGCAGCTTCTTCCGCACCTCTAGCGGGGGTAATGAGCAGTTCTTC
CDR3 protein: CASSFFRTSSGGNEQFF

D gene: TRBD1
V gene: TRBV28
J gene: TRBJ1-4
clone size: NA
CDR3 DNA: TGTGCCAGCCGGGGACAGGGGGATGAAAAACTGTTTTTT
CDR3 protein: CASRGQGDEKLFF

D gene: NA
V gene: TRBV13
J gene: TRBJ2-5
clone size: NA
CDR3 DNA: TGTGCCAGCAGCTTAGGCCTAAGTGGGCAACTAGGAGAGACCCAGTACTTC
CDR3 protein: CASSLGLSGQLGETQYF

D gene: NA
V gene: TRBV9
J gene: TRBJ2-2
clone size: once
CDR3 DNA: TGTGCCAGCAGCGTAGGCCAACAGGGTAACACCGGGGAGCTGTTTTTT
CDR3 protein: CASSVGQQGNTGELFF

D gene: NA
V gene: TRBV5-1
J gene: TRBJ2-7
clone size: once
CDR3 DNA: TGCGCCAGCAGCCCGACCGGGACTGCAACCTACGAGCAGTACTTC
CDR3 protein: CASSPTGTATYEQYF

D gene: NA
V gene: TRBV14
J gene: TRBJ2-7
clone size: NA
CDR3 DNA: TGTGCCAGCAGCCAAGATCGCGGTAAAAGCTCCTACGAGCAGTACTTC
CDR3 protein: CASSQDRGKSSYEQYF

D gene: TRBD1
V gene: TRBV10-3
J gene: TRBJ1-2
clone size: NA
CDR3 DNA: TGTGCCATCAGTGAGGGGTACGACAGGGTTGGCTACACCTTC
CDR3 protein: CAISEGYDRVGYTF

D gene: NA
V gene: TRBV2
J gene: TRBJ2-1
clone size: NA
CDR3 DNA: TGTGCCAGCAGACTCGACAGGAATAATGAGCAGTTCTTC
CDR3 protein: CASRLDRNNEQFF

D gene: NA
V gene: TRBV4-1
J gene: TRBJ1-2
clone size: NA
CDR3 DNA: TGCGCCAGCAGCCAAGTACGCGGGGGTGACTATGGCTACACCTTC
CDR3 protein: CASSQVRGGDYGYTF

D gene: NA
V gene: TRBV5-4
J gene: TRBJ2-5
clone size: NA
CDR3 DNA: TGTGCCAGCAGCACCCGGACTCCCCTGCAGGAGACCCAGTACTTC
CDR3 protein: CASSTRTPLQETQYF

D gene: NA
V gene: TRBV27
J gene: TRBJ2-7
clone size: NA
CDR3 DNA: TGTGCCAGCAGTTTAGGGGGACAATCCTACGAGCAGTACTTC
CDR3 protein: CASSLGGQSYEQYF

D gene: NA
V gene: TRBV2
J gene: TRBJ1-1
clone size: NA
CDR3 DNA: TGTGCCAGCAGGGGTGGGGGGGGAACTGAAGCTTTCTTT
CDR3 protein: CASRGGGGTEAFF

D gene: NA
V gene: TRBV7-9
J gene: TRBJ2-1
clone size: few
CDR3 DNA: TGTGCCAGCAGCTTAAATTCAGGGATAAATGAGCAGTTCTTC
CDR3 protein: CASSLNSGINEQFF

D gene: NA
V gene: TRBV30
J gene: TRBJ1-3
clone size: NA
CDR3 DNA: TGTGCCTGGAGTGTAGGGGTCTCTGGAAACACCATATATTTT
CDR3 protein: CAWSVGVSGNTIYF

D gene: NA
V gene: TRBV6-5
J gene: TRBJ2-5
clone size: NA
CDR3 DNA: TGTGCCAGCAGTCGCAGGCGGGGGCACCAAGAGACCCAGTACTTC
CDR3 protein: CASSRRRGHQETQYF

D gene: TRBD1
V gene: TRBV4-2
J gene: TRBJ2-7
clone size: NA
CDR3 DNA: TGTGCCAGCAGCGCCCGGACAGGGGAAGGCTACGAGCAGTACTTC
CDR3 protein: CASSARTGEGYEQYF

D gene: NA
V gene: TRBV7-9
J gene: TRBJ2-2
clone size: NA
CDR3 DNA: TGTGCCAGCAGCTCGACAGGTTCCGGGGAGCTGTTTTTT
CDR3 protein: CASSSTGSGELFF

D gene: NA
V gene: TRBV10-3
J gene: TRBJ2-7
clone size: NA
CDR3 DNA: TGTGCCATCCGGGAAACTTGGGGGGATAACGAGCAGTACTTC
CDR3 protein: CAIRETWGDNEQYF

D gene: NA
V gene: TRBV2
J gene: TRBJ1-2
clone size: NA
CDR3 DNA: TGTGCCAGCAGTGAATGGACAGCGGCTGGGTTCTATGGCTACACCTTC
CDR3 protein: CASSEWTAAGFYGYTF

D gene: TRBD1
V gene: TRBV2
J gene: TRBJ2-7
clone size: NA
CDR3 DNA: TGTGCCAGCAGTGTGAGGACAGGGTACGAGCAGTACTTC
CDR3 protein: CASSVRTGYEQYF

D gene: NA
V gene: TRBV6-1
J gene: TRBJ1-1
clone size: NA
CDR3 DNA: TGTGCCAGCAAAGTGGCAGGTGGGTCCGGCACTGAAGCTTTCTTT
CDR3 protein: CASKVAGGSGTEAFF

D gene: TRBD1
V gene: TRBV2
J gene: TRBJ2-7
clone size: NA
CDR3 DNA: TGTGCCAGCAGACTCAGGGGGAGCGCCGCCTACGAGCAGTACTTC
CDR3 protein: CASRLRGSAAYEQYF

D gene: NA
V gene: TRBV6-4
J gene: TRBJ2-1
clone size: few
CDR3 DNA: TGTGCCAGCAGTGACTCGGAGGATAGCTCCTACAATGAGCAGTTCTTC
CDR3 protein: CASSDSEDSSYNEQFF

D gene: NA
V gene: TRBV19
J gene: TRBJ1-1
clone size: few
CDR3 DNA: TGTGCCAGTAGTAGCAGGGTGAACACTGAAGCTTTCTTT
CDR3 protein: CASSSRVNTEAFF

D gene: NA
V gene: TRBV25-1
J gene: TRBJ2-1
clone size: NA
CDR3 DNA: TGTGCCAGCAGTGACCTTGTAGCGGCTACCTACAATGAGCAGTTCTTC
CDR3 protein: CASSDLVAATYNEQFF

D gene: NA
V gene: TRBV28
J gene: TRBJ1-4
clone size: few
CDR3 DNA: TGTGCCAGCAGTTTATCCGACACTGCTGAAAAACTGTTTTTT
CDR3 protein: CASSLSDTAEKLFF

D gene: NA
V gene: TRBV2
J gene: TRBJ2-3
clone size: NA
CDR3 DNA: TGTGCCAGCAAGGCGGGAAACACAGATACGCAGTATTTT
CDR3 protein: CASKAGNTDTQYF

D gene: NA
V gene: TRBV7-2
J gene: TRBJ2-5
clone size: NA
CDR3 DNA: TGTGCCAGCAGCCCTGGCCTCTACCAAGAGACCCAGTACTTC
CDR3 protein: CASSPGLYQETQYF

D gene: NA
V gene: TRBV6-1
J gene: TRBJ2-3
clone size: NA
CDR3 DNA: TGTGCGGGGCAAGGGGGTCGGTCTACAGATACGCAGTATTTT
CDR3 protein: CAGQGGRSTDTQYF

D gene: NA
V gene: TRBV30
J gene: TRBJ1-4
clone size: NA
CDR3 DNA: TGTGCCTGGAGTGTACAGGGTGAAAAACTGTTTTTT
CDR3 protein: CAWSVQGEKLFF

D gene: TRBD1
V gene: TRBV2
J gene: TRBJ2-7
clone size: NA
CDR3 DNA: TGTGCCAGCAGTAGGGACAGCTACGAGCAGTACTTC
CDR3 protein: CASSRDSYEQYF

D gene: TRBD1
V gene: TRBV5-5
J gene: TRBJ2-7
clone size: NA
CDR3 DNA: TGTGCCAGCAGCCACGGGACAGTCGGGTCCTACGAGCAGTACTTC
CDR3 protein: CASSHGTVGSYEQYF

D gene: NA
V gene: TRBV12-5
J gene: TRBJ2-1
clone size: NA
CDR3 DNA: TGTGCTAGTGGTTTGGTACTAGGGCCGCGGGACAATGAGCAGTTCTTC
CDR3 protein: CASGLVLGPRDNEQFF

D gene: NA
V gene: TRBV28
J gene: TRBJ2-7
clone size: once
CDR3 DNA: TGTGCCAGCAGTTTAATTCGTGTCAGAAACACTACCTCCTACGAGCAGTACTTC
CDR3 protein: CASSLIRVRNTTSYEQYF

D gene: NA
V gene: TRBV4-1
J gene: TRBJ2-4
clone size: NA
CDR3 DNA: TGCGCCAGCAGACCTATCTCCAGGGGAGAGAACATTCAGTACTTC
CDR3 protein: CASRPISRGENIQYF

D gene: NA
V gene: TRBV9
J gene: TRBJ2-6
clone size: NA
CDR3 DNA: TGTGCCAGCAGCCCAAAAAGAGGCTCTGGGGCCAACGTCCTGACTTTC
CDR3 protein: CASSPKRGSGANVLTF

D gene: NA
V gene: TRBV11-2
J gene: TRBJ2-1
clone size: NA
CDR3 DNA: TGTGCCAGCAGCTTAAATAGGGGGTACAATGAGCAGTTCTTC
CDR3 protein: CASSLNRGYNEQFF

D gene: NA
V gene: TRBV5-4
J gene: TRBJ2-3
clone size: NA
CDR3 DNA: TGTGCCAGCAGCAACCTAGCGATCCCGGGGTATACGCAGTATTTT
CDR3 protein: CASSNLAIPGYTQYF

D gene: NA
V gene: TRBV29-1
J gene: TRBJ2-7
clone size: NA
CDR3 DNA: TGCAGCGTTGGTCGGACAGCCTACGAGCAGTACTTC
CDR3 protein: CSVGRTAYEQYF

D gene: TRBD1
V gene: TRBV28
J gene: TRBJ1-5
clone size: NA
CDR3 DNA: TGTGCCAGCAGGACAACAGGGGGCCGTCAGCCCCAGCATTTT
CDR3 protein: CASRTTGGRQPQHF

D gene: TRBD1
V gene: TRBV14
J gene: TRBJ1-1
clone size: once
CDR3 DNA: TGTGCCAGCAGCCAAGATAAGGGGGCAATCAACACTGAAGCTTTCTTT
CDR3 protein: CASSQDKGAINTEAFF

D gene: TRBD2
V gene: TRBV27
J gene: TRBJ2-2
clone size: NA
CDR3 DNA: TGTGCCAGCAGGCCGTATCGGGGGGGGATTCGGCGGCACACCGGGGAGCTGTTTTTT
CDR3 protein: CASRPYRGGIRRHTGELFF

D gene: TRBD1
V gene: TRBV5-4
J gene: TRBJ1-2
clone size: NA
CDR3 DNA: TGTGCCTTTCAAGCGGCAGGGGGCGACTATGGCTACACCTTC
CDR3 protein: CAFQAAGGDYGYTF

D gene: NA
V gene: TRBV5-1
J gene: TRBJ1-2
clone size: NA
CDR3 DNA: TGCGCCAGCAGCTTAGGGGGGGCGCTGAATGGCTACACCTTC
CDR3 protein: CASSLGGALNGYTF

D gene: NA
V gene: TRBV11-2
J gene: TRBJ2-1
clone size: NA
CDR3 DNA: TGTGCCAGCAGCTTAGAACGTGCTGGACTCTACAATGAGCAGTTCTTC
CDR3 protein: CASSLERAGLYNEQFF

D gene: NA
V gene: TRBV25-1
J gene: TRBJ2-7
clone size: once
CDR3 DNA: TGTGCCAGCAGTGAATCGGAGTTATTCTCCTACGAGCAGTACTTC
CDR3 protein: CASSESELFSYEQYF

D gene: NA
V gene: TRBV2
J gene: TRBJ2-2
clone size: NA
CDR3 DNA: TGTGCCAGCATCAAGGGACATTTGAACACCGGGGAGCTGTTTTTT
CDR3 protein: CASIKGHLNTGELFF